The 3 T cell receptor beta chains listed next were all sequenced from one sample in a study of OX40 agonist ivuxolimab in advanced cancers. TCRdb's copy holds only in-frame clones and misses some; the assay was immunoSEQ multiplex PCR. This table has around 57,000 clones, more than 80% appearing once. Here the sequenced sample was CD4+ or CD8+ T cells sorted from blood, taken in a trial of the OX40 agonist ivuxolimab. These receptors were obtained from an adult with an advanced solid tumor such as melanoma, head and neck, liver or kidney cancer.

V gene TRBV7-2 combines with J gene TRBJ1-5; D not resolved. Germline lookup yields CDR1 SGHTA and CDR2 FQGNSA. Between the trimmed V and J ends, which lost 4 bases and 3 bases, there was a span of 4 bases. The CDR3 is 12 amino acids. CDR3 in DNA: TGTGCCAGCAGCTCCAACAATCAGCCCCAGCATTTT. Translated: CASSSNNQPQHF.

This clone was seen a single time. The V call is TRBV6-1, the J call TRBJ1-5; TRBD1 aligns across 8 bases. The germline V gene encodes CDR1 MNHNS and CDR2 SASEGT. The CDR3 contains 16 residues. After removal of 4 bases from V and 0 bases from J, the junction contained 5 bases not matched to a gene. CDR3 in DNA: TGTGCCAGCAGTGGGTACAGGGGGTATAGCAATCAGCCCCAGCATTTT. Protein product: CASSGYRGYSNQPQHF.

The chain links TRBV21-1 to TRBJ1-1. TRBV21-1 is designated a pseudogene. There are 14 residues in the CDR3. The CDR3 sequence: CASSKERGQAEAFF. CDR3 DNA sequence: TGTGCCAGCAGCAAAGAGCGGGGGCAGGCTGAAGCTTTCTTT.